Here is one T cell receptor beta chain with its context. This clone was detected only a few times. Its binding antigen is unknown. Qualities for individual bases were not recorded, and no much larger clone is one base off. These data originate in a study of blood T cell repertoires in COVID-19 (dated by TCRdb to the early 2020s). Notes on the research overall: Samples covering the acute and convalescent phases of COVID-19 were provided by collaborators in the United States, Italy and Spain. HLA class I and class II types, where available, came from metadata supplied by the sample provider rather than from assay-based typing. The repertoires were released in a freely available public database meant as a resource for research on the immune response to SARS-CoV-2. The dataset comprised deeply sampled blood TCRbeta repertoires from subjects exposed to, actively infected with, or recovered from COVID-19. The samples were drawn from the first 160 participants of the ongoing ImmuneRACE study and from 1,254 subjects provided by 6 global collaborators. The prospective study material was composed of cDNA or gDNA derived from T cells, B-cell-depleted T cells, or PBMCs. The sample metadata nearly always contained a de-identified subject ID, COVID-19 status, age in years and sex. The investigation overall reported the following: The amount of clinical and demographic metadata varied by source and participant and was provided uncurated.

Each collaborating institution followed its own protocols to collect whole blood in K2EDTA tubes. For TCRbeta analysis, collaborator samples were shipped as frozen whole blood, as isolated PBMCs, or as DNA extracted from either sample type. V was cut back by 1 base and J by 0 bases, leaving a gap of 7 bases between them. The germline V gene encodes CDR1 SGHNT and CDR2 YYREEE (reference sequence). The CDR3 holds 15 amino acids from the cysteine to the phenylalanine. The CDR3 DNA has 45 bases and is translated from base 1. The immunoSEQ Assay, a bias-controlled multiplex PCR, was used to amplify TCRbeta CDR3 regions from genomic DNA. Per the source publication's procedure: Nucleated cell counts per sample were estimated from amplification of reference gene primers within the assay. To quantify the absolute abundance of each unique TCRbeta CDR3 rearrangement, sequence reads were collapsed and filtered. For each sample, productive Simpson clonality was calculated as the square root of Simpson's diversity index across productive rearrangements. In its TCRdb copy, this immuneACCESS table keeps in-frame sequences only and misses some clones. Where compared with another copy, unresolved V genes explain less than half of these, and the others have no known cause. The V and J calls and clone size are taken from that table; D and trimming were inferred from the DNA. For this sample the table gives about 140,000 clones, of which approximately 90% were detected only once. The ten largest clones represent 8% to 13% of the sample.

The sample consisted of peripheral blood. The source of this sequence is a woman older than 75 with acute or convalescent COVID-19. The chain is made from TRBV5-4 and TRBJ2-2; a tentative D call is TRBD2 (5 bases match). The nucleotide sequence reads as follows: TGTGCCAGCAGCTTGCCGGAGGCGAACACCGGGGAGCTGTTTTTT. Its product reads: CASSLPEANTGELFF.